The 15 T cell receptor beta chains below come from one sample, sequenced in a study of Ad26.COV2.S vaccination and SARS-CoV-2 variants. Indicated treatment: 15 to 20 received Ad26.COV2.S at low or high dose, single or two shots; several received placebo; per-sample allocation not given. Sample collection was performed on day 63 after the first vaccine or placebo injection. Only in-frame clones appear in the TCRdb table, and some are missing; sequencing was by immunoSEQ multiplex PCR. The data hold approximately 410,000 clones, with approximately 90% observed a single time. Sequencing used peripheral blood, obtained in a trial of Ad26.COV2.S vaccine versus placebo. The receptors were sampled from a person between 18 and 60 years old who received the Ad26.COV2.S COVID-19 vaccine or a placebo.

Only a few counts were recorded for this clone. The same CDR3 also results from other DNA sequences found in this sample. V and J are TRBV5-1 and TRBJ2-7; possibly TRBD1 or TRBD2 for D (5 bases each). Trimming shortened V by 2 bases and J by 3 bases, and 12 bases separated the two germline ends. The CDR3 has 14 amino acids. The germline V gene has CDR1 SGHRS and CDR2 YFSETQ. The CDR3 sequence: CASSFSGRNYEQYF. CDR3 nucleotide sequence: TGCGCCAGCAGCTTTTCGGGACGGAACTACGAGCAGTACTTC.

CDR3 nucleotide sequence: TGCGCCAGCAGCCAGGACAGGGTTTCGGCCAAAAACATTCAGTACTTC. This codes for CASSQDRVSAKNIQYF. The V gene is TRBV4-3, the J gene TRBJ2-4; 8 bases align to TRBD1. CDR1 and CDR2 (germline): LGHNA, YSLEER. V gave up 3 bases and J gave up 1 base; unmatched junction bases: 5. This CDR3 region has 16 residues.

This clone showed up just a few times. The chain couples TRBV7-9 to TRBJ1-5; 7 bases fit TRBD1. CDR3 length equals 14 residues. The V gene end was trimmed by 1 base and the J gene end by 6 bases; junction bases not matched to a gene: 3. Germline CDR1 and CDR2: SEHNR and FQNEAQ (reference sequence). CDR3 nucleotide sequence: TGTGCCAGCAGCTTAGGACAGGGTCCTCAGCCCCAGCATTTT. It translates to CASSLGQGPQPQHF.

Written as DNA, the CDR3 is TGTGCCAGCAGCCCCCACGTCTTGGGGGGCACTGAAGCTTTCTTT. This encodes CASSPHVLGGTEAFF. V gene TRBV7-9 combines with J gene TRBJ1-1, with D tentatively TRBD1 (5 bases). From germline, CDR1 is SEHNR and CDR2 FQNEAQ (reference sequence). V lost 5 bases, J lost 4 bases, and 17 bases lay in between. The CDR3 has 15 residues.

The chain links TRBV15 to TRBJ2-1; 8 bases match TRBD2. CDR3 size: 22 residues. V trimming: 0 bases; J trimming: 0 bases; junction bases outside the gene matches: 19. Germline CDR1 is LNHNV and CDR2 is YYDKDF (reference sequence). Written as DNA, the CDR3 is TGTGCCACCAGCAGAGAGAGAGATGGGACTAGTTTCCCCCCAAGCTCCTACAATGAGCAGTTCTTC. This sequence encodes CATSRERDGTSFPPSSYNEQFF.

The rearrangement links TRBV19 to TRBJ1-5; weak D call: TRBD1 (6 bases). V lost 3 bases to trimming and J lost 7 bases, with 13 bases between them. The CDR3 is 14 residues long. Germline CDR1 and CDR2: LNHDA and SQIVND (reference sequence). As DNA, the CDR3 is TGTGCCAGTAGTATGGCCCGAGGGGGGCAGCCCCAGCATTTT. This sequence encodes CASSMARGGQPQHF.

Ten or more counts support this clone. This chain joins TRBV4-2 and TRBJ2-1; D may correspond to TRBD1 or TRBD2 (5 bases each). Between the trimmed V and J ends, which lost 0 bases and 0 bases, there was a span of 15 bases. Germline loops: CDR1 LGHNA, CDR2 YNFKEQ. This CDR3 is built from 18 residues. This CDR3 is CASSQERYSGGSYNEQFF. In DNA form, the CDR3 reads TGTGCCAGCAGCCAAGAGAGGTATAGTGGGGGCTCCTACAATGAGCAGTTCTTC.

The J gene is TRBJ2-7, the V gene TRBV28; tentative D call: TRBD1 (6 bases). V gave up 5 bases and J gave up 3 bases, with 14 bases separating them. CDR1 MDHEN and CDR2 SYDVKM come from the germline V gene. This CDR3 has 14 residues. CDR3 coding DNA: TGTGCCAGCAGTCTACGAGGGGGTTACTACGAGCAGTACTTC. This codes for CASSLRGGYYEQYF. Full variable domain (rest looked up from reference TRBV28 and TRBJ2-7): DVKVTQSSRYLVKRTGEKVFLECVQDMDHENMFWYRQDPGLGLRLIYFSYDVKMKEKGDIPEGYSVSREKKERFSLILESASTNQTSMYLCASSLRGGYYEQYFGPGTRLTVT.

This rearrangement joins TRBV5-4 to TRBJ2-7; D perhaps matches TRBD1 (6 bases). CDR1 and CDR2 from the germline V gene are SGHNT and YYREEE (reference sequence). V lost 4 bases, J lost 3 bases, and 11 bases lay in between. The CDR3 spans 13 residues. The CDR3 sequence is CASSRWTVYEQYF. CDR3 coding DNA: TGTGCCAGCAGCAGATGGACAGTCTACGAGCAGTACTTC.

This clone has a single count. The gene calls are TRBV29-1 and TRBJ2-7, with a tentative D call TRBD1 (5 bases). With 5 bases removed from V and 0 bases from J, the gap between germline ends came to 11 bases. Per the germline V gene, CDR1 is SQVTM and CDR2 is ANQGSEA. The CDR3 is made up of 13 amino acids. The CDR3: CSVWFDSSYEQYF. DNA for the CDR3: TGCAGCGTTTGGTTTGACAGCTCCTACGAGCAGTACTTC.

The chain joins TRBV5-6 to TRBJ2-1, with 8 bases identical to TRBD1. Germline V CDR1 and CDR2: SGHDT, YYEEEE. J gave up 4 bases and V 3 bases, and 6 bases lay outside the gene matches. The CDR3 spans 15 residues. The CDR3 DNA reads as TGTGCCAGCAGCTACGGGACAGGTATTTACAATGAGCAGTTCTTC. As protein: CASSYGTGIYNEQFF.

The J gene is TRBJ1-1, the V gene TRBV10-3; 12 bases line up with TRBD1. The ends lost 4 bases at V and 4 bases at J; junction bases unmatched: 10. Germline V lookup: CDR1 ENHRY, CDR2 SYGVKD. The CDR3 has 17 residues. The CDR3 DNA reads TGTGCCATCAGTGGGACCGGGACAGGGGGCTTCACCACTGAAGCTTTCTTT. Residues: CAISGTGTGGFTTEAFF.

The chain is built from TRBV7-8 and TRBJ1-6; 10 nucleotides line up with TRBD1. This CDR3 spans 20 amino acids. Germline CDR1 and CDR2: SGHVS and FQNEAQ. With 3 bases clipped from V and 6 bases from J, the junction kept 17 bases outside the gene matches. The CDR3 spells CASSFLWTGGLQRTNSPLHF. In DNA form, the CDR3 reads TGTGCCAGCAGCTTCCTCTGGACAGGGGGACTCCAACGAACTAATTCACCCCTCCACTTT.

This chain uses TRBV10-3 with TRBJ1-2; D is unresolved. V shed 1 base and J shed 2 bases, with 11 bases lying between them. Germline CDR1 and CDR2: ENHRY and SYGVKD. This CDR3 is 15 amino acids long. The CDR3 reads CAISELLRSNYGYTF. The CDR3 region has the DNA TGTGCCATCAGTGAGTTGTTAAGATCCAACTATGGCTACACCTTC.

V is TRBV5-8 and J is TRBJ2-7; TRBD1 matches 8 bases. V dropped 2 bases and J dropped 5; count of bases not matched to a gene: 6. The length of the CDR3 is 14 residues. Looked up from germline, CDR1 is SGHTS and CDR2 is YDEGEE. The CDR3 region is CASSLQGEDDEQYF. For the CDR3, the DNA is TGTGCCAGCAGCTTACAGGGGGAAGACGACGAGCAGTACTTC.